This T cell receptor beta chain was sequenced during a study of long-term antiretroviral therapy in people with HIV. The V gene lost 1 base and the J gene lost 0 bases, with 8 bases spanning the gap. The CDR3 loop spans 15 amino acids. CDR1 is SGHNT, CDR2 YYREEE, per germline (reference sequence). Of note for this clone: Its target is not known.

They ran version v3.0 of the immunoSEQ assay at survey level. Using immunoSEQ multiplex PCR, the repertoire was profiled, and TCRdb retains in-frame clones only, with some absent. The sample carries 30,000 or so clones, 65% to 85% recorded once. Broader study findings: The repertoire was dominated at all time points by clones expanded before ART. HIV repertoires showed narrower CDR3 length ranges than controls.

Sequences were derived from unsorted PBMCs, sampled 3 years after starting antiretroviral therapy. The chain is built from TRBV5-4 and TRBJ2-4; the D is unclear. The TCR sequence derives from a man in his fifties with HIV. The CDR3 sequence is CASSLIGLAKNIQYF. DNA for the CDR3: TGTGCCAGCAGCTTGATCGGGTTAGCCAAAAACATTCAGTACTTC.